This T cell receptor beta chain was identified in a study of breast tumors, draining lymph nodes, adjacent tissues. TCRdb fed the multiplex PCR reads into MiXCR, producing one record per CDR3 protein. The repertoire holds approximately 210,000 distinct CDR3 sequences, approximately 30% seen once, with 1.4% in the top ten. Study-wide points: Tumor TCR diversity was below lymph nodes but above nontumor tissue. Data fit most tumor T cells coming from lymph node, expanding in tumor. The lymph node origin of tumor T cells was framed as consistent with a hypothesis, not demonstrated.

Breast cancer patients provided tissue from their axillary draining lymph nodes. Notes on this clonotype: Its antigen is still unknown.

The CDR3 totals 14 residues. In germline, CDR1 is SEHNR, CDR2 FQNEAQ (reference sequence). V dropped 8 bases and J dropped 12; count of bases not matched to a gene: 15. This rearrangement joins TRBV7-9 to TRBJ2-1; the match to TRBD1 covers 8 bases. The receptor comes from a female donor with breast cancer. Some clones in this sample may be carry-over from other donors' samples. The sequencing input was axillary lymph node tissue. The CDR3 is CASLPIAGGDGQFF. The CDR3 region has the DNA TGTGCCAGCTTGCCTATAGCAGGGGGCGATGGGCAGTTCTTC.